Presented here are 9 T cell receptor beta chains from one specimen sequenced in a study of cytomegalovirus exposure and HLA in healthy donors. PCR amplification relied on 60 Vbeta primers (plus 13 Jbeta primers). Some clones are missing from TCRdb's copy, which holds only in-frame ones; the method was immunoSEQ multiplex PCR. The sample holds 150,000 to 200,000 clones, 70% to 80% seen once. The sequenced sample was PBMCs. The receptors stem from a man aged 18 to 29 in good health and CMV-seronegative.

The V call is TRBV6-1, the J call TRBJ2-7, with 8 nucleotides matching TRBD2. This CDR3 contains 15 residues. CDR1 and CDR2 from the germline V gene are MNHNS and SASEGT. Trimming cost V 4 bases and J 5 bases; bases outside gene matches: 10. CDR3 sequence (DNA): TGTGCCAGCAGTGCCCTGAACGGGGGGGCGAACGAGCAGTACTTC. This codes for CASSALNGGANEQYF.

The chain's CDR3 is CASRDWDRVDEQFF. CDR3 in DNA: TGTGCCAGCAGGGATTGGGACAGGGTTGATGAGCAGTTCTTC. The chain combines TRBV7-2 with TRBJ2-1; TRBD1 matches at 9 bases. The ends lost 6 bases at V and 8 bases at J; junction bases unmatched: 8. Germline CDR1 SGHTA, CDR2 FQGNSA. The CDR3 totals 14 residues.

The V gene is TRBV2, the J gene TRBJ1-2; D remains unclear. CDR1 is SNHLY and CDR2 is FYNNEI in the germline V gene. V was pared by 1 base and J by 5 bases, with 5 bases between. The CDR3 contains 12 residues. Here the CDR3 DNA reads TGTGCCAGCAGTGAAGAGAGGTATGGCTACACCTTC. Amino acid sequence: CASSEERYGYTF.

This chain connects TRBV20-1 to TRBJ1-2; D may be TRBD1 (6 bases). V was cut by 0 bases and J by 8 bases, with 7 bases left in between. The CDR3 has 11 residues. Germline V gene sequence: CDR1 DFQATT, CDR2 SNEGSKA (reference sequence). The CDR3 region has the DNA TGCAGTGCTAGAGAAGGGACAGGCTACACCTTC. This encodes CSAREGTGYTF.

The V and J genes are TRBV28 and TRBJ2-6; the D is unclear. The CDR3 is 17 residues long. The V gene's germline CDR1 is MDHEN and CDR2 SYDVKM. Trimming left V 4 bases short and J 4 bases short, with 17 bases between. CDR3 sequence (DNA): TGTGCCAGCAGTTCCCCCGTCCTTCGGAGCGGGGCCAACGTCCTGACTTTC. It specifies CASSSPVLRSGANVLTF.

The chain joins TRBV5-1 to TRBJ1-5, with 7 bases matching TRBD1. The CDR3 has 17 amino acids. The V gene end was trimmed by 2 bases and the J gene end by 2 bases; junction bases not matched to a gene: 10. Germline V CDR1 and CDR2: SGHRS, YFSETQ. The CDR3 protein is CASSFLEDRVRNQPQHF. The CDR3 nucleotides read TGCGCCAGCAGCTTCCTCGAAGACAGGGTGCGCAATCAGCCCCAGCATTTT.

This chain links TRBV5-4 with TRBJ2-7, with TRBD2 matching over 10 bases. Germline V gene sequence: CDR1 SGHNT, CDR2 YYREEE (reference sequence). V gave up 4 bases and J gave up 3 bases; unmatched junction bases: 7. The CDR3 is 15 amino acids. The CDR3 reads CASSRGTSEIYEQYF. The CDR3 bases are TGTGCCAGCAGCCGCGGGACTAGCGAAATCTACGAGCAGTACTTC.

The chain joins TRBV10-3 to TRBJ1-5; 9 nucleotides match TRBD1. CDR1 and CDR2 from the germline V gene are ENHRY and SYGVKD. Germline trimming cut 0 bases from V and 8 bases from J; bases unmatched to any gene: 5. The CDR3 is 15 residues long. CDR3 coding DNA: TGTGCCATCAGTGAGTCTGACAGGGGGAATGAGCCCCAGCATTTT. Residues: CAISESDRGNEPQHF.

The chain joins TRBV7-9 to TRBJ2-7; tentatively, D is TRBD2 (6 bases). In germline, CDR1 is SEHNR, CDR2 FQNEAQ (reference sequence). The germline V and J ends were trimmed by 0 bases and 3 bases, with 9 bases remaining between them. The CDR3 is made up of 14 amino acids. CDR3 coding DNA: TGTGCCAGCAGCTTAGCCGGGACTCTCTACGAGCAGTACTTC. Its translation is CASSLAGTLYEQYF.